The T cell receptor (beta chain) described here comes from a study of T-cell reconstitution after alpha-beta-depleted transplantation in children. The table lists this clonotype with many counts. Its antigen is not identified. A library of TCRbeta sequences, prepared with unique molecular identifiers, was generated. Each CDR3 protein gets one entry after TCRdb re-called the PCR reads with MiXCR. The sample has 40,000 to 60,000 distinct CDR3 sequences; around 9% are singletons. Germline V gene sequence: CDR1 LGHNA, CDR2 YSLEER. This CDR3 is 17 amino acids long. Between the trimmed V and J ends, which lost 6 bases and 0 bases, there was a span of 15 bases. Whole-study results and caveats: Newly generated T cells supplied most T-cell counts and diversity one year post-transplant. Surviving recipient cells, namely T cells and thymic progenitors, were the source of high day-60 TCRbeta diversity in some patients.

V gene TRBV4-3 combines with J gene TRBJ2-6; tentative D call: TRBD1 (6 bases). This clonotype was sampled from a male patient aged 2-9 years who had a stem cell transplant for chronic granulomatous disease, so the T cells may come from the graft donor. The input for sequencing was PBMCs, mostly from graft donor cells, taken 60 days after TCRalphabeta/CD19-depleted stem cell transplant. The CDR3 DNA sequence: TGCGCCAGCAGTACTGGACAGACACTCTCTGGGGCCAACGTCCTGACTTTC. This codes for CASSTGQTLSGANVLTF.